The rows below give T cell receptor beta chains drawn from one sample of a study of Siglec-9 on CD8 T cells in melanoma. Sequenced by immunoSEQ multiplex PCR; TCRdb stores in-frame clones only, minus some. The top ten clones hold 5.8% of a sample with around 29,000 clones, 80% of them seen once. The specimen sequenced was Siglec-9- CD8+ T cells sorted from blood. These receptors all come from a human donor in good health. CDR3s include the opening cysteine and the closing phenylalanine or tryptophan. D genes are given only for firm matches. Some rows have no size entry. The others give once, few or many, or a class for an expanded clone.

clone size: .
J gene: TRBJ2-3
V gene: TRBV4-1
D gene: .
CDR3 protein: CASSHLSGSDTQYF
CDR3 DNA: TGCGCCAGCAGCCATCTCTCTGGGTCAGATACGCAGTATTTT

clone size: .
J gene: TRBJ1-2
V gene: TRBV4-1
D gene: TRBD1
CDR3 protein: CASSPGTAYGYTF
CDR3 DNA: TGCGCCAGCAGCCCCGGGACAGCTTATGGCTACACCTTC

clone size: .
J gene: TRBJ1-5
V gene: TRBV19
D gene: .
CDR3 protein: CAAKDPGPINQPQHF
CDR3 DNA: TGTGCCGCAAAGGATCCGGGACCGATCAATCAGCCCCAGCATTTT

clone size: .
J gene: TRBJ2-2
V gene: TRBV29-1
D gene: .
CDR3 protein: CSGGQLNTGELFF
CDR3 DNA: TGCAGCGGAGGACAGCTTAACACCGGGGAGCTGTTTTTT

clone size: .
J gene: TRBJ2-7
V gene: TRBV28
D gene: .
CDR3 protein: CASSLGQRTYYEQYF
CDR3 DNA: TGTGCCAGCAGTTTAGGACAGAGGACCTACTACGAGCAGTACTTC

clone size: .
J gene: TRBJ2-1
V gene: TRBV27
D gene: TRBD1
CDR3 protein: CASSFGQGNEQFF
CDR3 DNA: TGTGCCAGCAGTTTTGGACAGGGCAATGAGCAGTTCTTC

clone size: .
J gene: TRBJ2-7
V gene: TRBV5-5
D gene: TRBD1
CDR3 protein: CATTLRDSPFDEQYF
CDR3 DNA: TGTGCCACCACACTTCGGGACAGCCCGTTTGACGAGCAGTACTTC

clone size: .
J gene: TRBJ2-5
V gene: TRBV5-1
D gene: .
CDR3 protein: CASSLQEETQYF
CDR3 DNA: TGCGCCAGCAGCTTGCAGGAGGAGACCCAGTACTTC

clone size: few
J gene: TRBJ1-1
V gene: TRBV5-6
D gene: .
CDR3 protein: CASSFPSTEAFF
CDR3 DNA: TGTGCCAGCAGCTTCCCTTCTACTGAAGCTTTCTTT

clone size: .
J gene: TRBJ2-1
V gene: TRBV7-9
D gene: .
CDR3 protein: CASSLLQRAYNEQFF
CDR3 DNA: TGTGCCAGCAGCCTACTACAGCGGGCCTACAATGAGCAGTTCTTC

clone size: .
J gene: TRBJ2-7
V gene: TRBV27
D gene: .
CDR3 protein: CASSSRGPRYEQYF
CDR3 DNA: TGTGCCAGCAGTTCGCGGGGCCCCAGGTACGAGCAGTACTTC

clone size: .
J gene: TRBJ2-7
V gene: TRBV4-1
D gene: .
CDR3 protein: CASSQVGETGYYEQYF
CDR3 DNA: TGCGCCAGCAGCCAGGTCGGTGAGACAGGTTACTACGAGCAGTACTTC

clone size: .
J gene: TRBJ2-5
V gene: TRBV5-1
D gene: .
CDR3 protein: CASKQGQETQYF
CDR3 DNA: TGCGCCAGCAAACAGGGTCAAGAGACCCAGTACTTC

clone size: .
J gene: TRBJ2-1
V gene: TRBV5-4
D gene: .
CDR3 protein: CASSAPGTTHNEQFF
CDR3 DNA: TGTGCCAGCAGCGCACCCGGGACCACCCACAATGAGCAGTTCTTC

clone size: .
J gene: TRBJ1-2
V gene: TRBV27
D gene: TRBD1
CDR3 protein: CASSLRPGGFDSYGYTF
CDR3 DNA: TGTGCCAGCAGTTTAAGGCCAGGGGGCTTTGACTCCTATGGCTACACCTTC

clone size: .
J gene: TRBJ2-2
V gene: TRBV10-1
D gene: .
CDR3 protein: CASSPNSGAYTGELFF
CDR3 DNA: TGCGCCAGCAGCCCCAATAGCGGAGCATACACCGGGGAGCTGTTTTTT

clone size: .
J gene: TRBJ2-5
V gene: TRBV2
D gene: .
CDR3 protein: CASSEVREETQYF
CDR3 DNA: TGTGCCAGCAGTGAAGTCAGAGAAGAGACCCAGTACTTC